These 10 T cell receptor beta chains came from one sample sequenced in a study of blood T cell repertoires in COVID-19. Sequencing used immunoSEQ multiplex PCR; TCRdb keeps in-frame clones, though not all of them. The profile shows about 200,000 clones, 82% of them singletons. Sequencing was done on a sample of peripheral blood. These receptors were collected from a human donor with acute or convalescent COVID-19. The donor label of this sample is uncertain.

V is TRBV4-1 and J is TRBJ2-3; 10 nucleotides line up with TRBD1. This CDR3 has 16 amino acids. Germline V gene sequence: CDR1 MGHRA, CDR2 YSYEKL. The trim removed 3 bases at V and 7 bases at J, leaving 10 bases unmatched. The chain's CDR3 is CASSQETGGATNTQYF. In nucleotides, the CDR3 is TGCGCCAGCAGCCAGGAGACAGGGGGCGCGACGAATACGCAGTATTTT.

On this clone itself: Other DNA sequences of this sample code for an identical CDR3. This rearrangement joins TRBV3-1 (or the pseudogene TRBV3-2) to TRBJ2-1, with D possibly being TRBD2 (5 bases). V was shortened by 2 bases and J by 6 bases, with 8 bases between the two germline ends. The CDR3 runs 13 residues. Germline V gives CDR1 LGHDT, CDR2 YNNKEL (reference sequence). The CDR3 is CASSQLAGNEQFF. In DNA, the CDR3 is TGTGCCAGCAGCCAACTAGCAGGCAATGAGCAGTTCTTC.

Only a few counts were recorded for this clone. This chain joins TRBV11-2 and TRBJ1-4; D unclear. Germline loops: CDR1 SGHAT, CDR2 FQNNGV. V dropped 5 bases and J dropped 4 bases, with 11 bases sitting between them. The CDR3 covers 14 residues. The CDR3, as DNA: TGTGCCAGCAGCCAAAGAGTTGGTAATGAAAAACTGTTTTTT. It specifies CASSQRVGNEKLFF.

The J gene is TRBJ2-7, the V gene TRBV5-8; 7 bases agree with TRBD1. J gave up 2 bases and V 0 bases, and 5 bases lay outside the gene matches. The germline gives CDR1 SGHTS, CDR2 YDEGEE. CDR3 length equals 15 residues. CDR3 DNA: TGTGCCAGCAGCTTGGGTGACAGGGTTCCCTACGAGCAGTACTTC. Translating gives CASSLGDRVPYEQYF. The full variable domain, its missing parts supplied by reference TRBV5-8 and TRBJ2-7, is EAGVTQSPTHLIKTRGQQATLRCSPISGHTSVYWYQQALGLGLQFLLWYDEGEERNRGNFPPRFSGRQFPNYSSELNVNALELEDSALYLCASSLGDRVPYEQYFGPGTRLTVT.

The chain joins TRBV3-1 (or the pseudogene TRBV3-2) to TRBJ2-7, with a possible D match to TRBD2 (6 bases). This CDR3 is built from 14 residues. Germline lookup yields CDR1 LGHDT and CDR2 YNNKEL (reference sequence). V shed 2 bases and J shed 5 bases, with 13 bases lying between them. The CDR3 is CASSQRPGGNEQYF. CDR3 sequence (DNA): TGTGCCAGCAGCCAAAGGCCCGGGGGAAACGAGCAGTACTTC.

V is TRBV4-2 and J is TRBJ1-1; 8 positions match TRBD1. Germline V gives CDR1 LGHNA, CDR2 YNFKEQ. V shed 1 base, J shed 7 bases, and the junction held 8 bases outside the gene matches. The CDR3 is 15 residues long. The CDR3 DNA follows: TGTGCCAGCAGCCAAGGCCGACAGGGGCAGGATGAAGCTTTCTTT. Translated: CASSQGRQGQDEAFF.

The chain uses TRBV19 and TRBJ2-1; D is uncertain. From germline, CDR1 is LNHDA and CDR2 SQIVND (reference sequence). The V end was cut by 5 bases, the J end by 3 bases, with 11 bases between. CDR3 length: 14 residues. The CDR3 bases are TGTGCCAGTAGTTCCCCAAGCCGCTACAATGAGCAGTTCTTC. This translates into CASSSPSRYNEQFF.

V gene TRBV15 combines with J gene TRBJ1-1, with D uncertain. The V and J ends lost 3 bases and 5 bases respectively, with 7 bases between them. Germline CDR1 LNHNV, CDR2 YYDKDF (reference sequence). The CDR3 runs to 12 residues. The CDR3 sequence: CATSRWRTEAFF. The CDR3 bases are TGTGCCACCAGCAGGTGGAGGACTGAAGCTTTCTTT.

The chain is built from TRBV9 and TRBJ2-1, with TRBD1 matching over 7 bases. The germline V gene encodes CDR1 SGDLS and CDR2 YYNGEE. With 0 bases clipped from V and 4 bases from J, the junction kept 4 bases outside the gene matches. The CDR3 sequence is 15 residues long. CDR3 DNA: TGTGCCAGCAGCGTAGTAGGGGGCGAATACAATGAGCAGTTCTTC. This encodes CASSVVGGEYNEQFF.

The rearrangement joins TRBV10-3 to TRBJ1-1, with D unclear. The CDR3 consists of 14 residues. V lost 8 bases and J 1 base, leaving 14 bases between the germline ends. The germline V gene encodes CDR1 ENHRY and CDR2 SYGVKD. The CDR3 sequence is CAIGLSSGNTEAFF. CDR3 coding DNA: TGTGCCATCGGACTCTCCTCGGGGAACACTGAAGCTTTCTTT.